A single sample is the source of the 19 T cell receptor beta chains below, sequenced in a study of T cell responses to AZD1222 COVID-19 vaccine. Produced via immunoSEQ multiplex PCR; TCRdb's table is partial and in-frame only. Altogether 150,000 to 200,000 clones are present, approximately 90% being singletons, with the ten largest covering 4% to 5.5%. The sequences come from peripheral blood, collected on day 0 of MenACWY control vaccination. The receptors here all came from an adult in good health.

V gene TRBV25-1 combines with J gene TRBJ2-1; D is possibly TRBD2 (5 bases). V lost 2 bases and J lost 2, with 10 bases in between. The CDR3 sequence is 15 residues long. Germline V gene sequence: CDR1 MGHDK, CDR2 SYGVNS. The chain's CDR3 is CASSERLAAYNEQFF. CDR3 in DNA: TGTGCCAGCAGTGAACGCCTAGCCGCCTACAATGAGCAGTTCTTC.

J is TRBJ2-3 and V is TRBV7-2, with 7 nucleotides matching TRBD2. The ends lost 6 bases at V and 0 bases at J; junction bases unmatched: 6. The CDR3 is made up of 15 amino acids. CDR1 and CDR2 from the germline V gene are SGHTA and FQGNSA. The CDR3 reads CASRSQRGSTDTQYF. The CDR3 coding sequence is TGTGCCAGCAGATCGCAGCGGGGAAGCACAGATACGCAGTATTTT.

The chain uses TRBV28 and TRBJ2-1; 13 nucleotides line up with TRBD2. Germline lookup yields CDR1 MDHEN and CDR2 SYDVKM. With V trimmed by 6 bases and J by 0 bases, 2 bases remained unmatched. The CDR3 totals 16 residues. CDR3 sequence reads: CASSRTSGSSYNEQFF. The CDR3 nucleotides are TGTGCCAGCAGCCGGACTAGCGGGAGCTCCTACAATGAGCAGTTCTTC.

The V gene is TRBV9, the J gene TRBJ1-1, with 7 bases aligning to TRBD1. The germline V gene encodes CDR1 SGDLS and CDR2 YYNGEE. Germline trimming cut 0 bases from V and 4 bases from J; bases unmatched to any gene: 9. The CDR3 spans 16 residues. The CDR3 reads CASSVGDRLTFTEAFF. The CDR3, as DNA: TGTGCCAGCAGCGTAGGGGACAGATTAACTTTCACTGAAGCTTTCTTT.

The chain uses TRBV29-1 and TRBJ1-2, with no clear D. The CDR3 runs 16 residues. V lost 0 bases to trimming and J lost 0 bases, with 14 bases between them. Per germline, CDR1 SQVTM and CDR2 ANQGSEA. The CDR3 bases are TGCAGCGTTGAAGATCTCCTGAGCATCTCTAACTATGGCTACACCTTC. Its translation is CSVEDLLSISNYGYTF.

This chain connects TRBV6-2 or TRBV6-3 to TRBJ2-5, with 8 bases that match TRBD2. Germline V gene sequence: CDR1 MNHEY, CDR2 SVGEGT. J lost 4 bases, V lost 5 bases, and 3 bases had no gene match. The CDR3 is made up of 13 amino acids. The CDR3 loop reads CASSLSGRETQYF. In DNA, the CDR3 is TGTGCCAGCAGTCTAAGCGGGAGAGAGACCCAGTACTTC.

The V call is TRBV19, the J call TRBJ2-1, with TRBD2 matching over 13 bases. The CDR3 runs to 16 residues. Germline assignment: CDR1 LNHDA and CDR2 SQIVND (reference sequence). After removal of 9 bases from V and 6 bases from J, the junction contained 11 bases not matched to a gene. CDR3 region: CASRRTSGRGGNEQFF. The CDR3 bases are TGTGCCAGCCGTCGAACTAGCGGGAGGGGTGGCAATGAGCAGTTCTTC.

CDR3 in DNA: TGTGCCAGCTCTAGGCAGAGCAATCAGCCCCAGCATTTT. Translation gives CASSRQSNQPQHF. The chain uses TRBV27 and TRBJ1-5; D ambiguous. Germline V gene lookup returns CDR1 MNHEY and CDR2 SMNVEV (reference sequence). The CDR3 length is 13 residues. Trimming shortened V by 8 bases and J by 1 base, and 9 bases separated the two germline ends.

V usage is TRBV7-9 and J usage is TRBJ1-3, with D tentatively TRBD1 (5 bases). The CDR3 covers 16 residues. Germline V gene lookup returns CDR1 SEHNR and CDR2 FQNEAQ (reference sequence). The V end lost 1 base, the J end lost 0 bases, and 10 bases lay between the germline ends. CDR3 protein: CASSLVAGSSGNTIYF. The CDR3, as DNA: TGTGCCAGCAGCTTAGTGGCAGGGAGCTCTGGAAACACCATATATTTT.

CDR3 nucleotides: TGTGCCACCAGCAGAACCCTTGCGGGTGGCGAGCAGTACTTC. Translation gives CATSRTLAGGEQYF. The chain combines TRBV15 with TRBJ2-7; maybe TRBD2 (5 bases). This CDR3 contains 14 residues. Germline loops: CDR1 LNHNV, CDR2 YYDKDF (reference sequence). With 2 bases removed from V and 6 bases from J, the gap between germline ends came to 14 bases.

The chain employs TRBV3-1 (or the pseudogene TRBV3-2) and TRBJ1-2; TRBD1 aligns across 7 bases. Germline V CDR1 and CDR2: LGHDT, YNNKEL (reference sequence). The CDR3 has 15 amino acids. The J segment lost 2 bases and the V segment lost 3 bases, leaving 6 bases of the junction unmatched. CDR3: CASSQAGQLNYGYTF. CDR3 bases: TGTGCCAGCAGCCAGGCGGGACAGCTGAACTATGGCTACACCTTC.

The CDR3 coding sequence is TGTGCCAGCAGCCAATCCTCCGCGGCCTCAGAAGGCTACACCTTC. The encoded protein is CASSQSSAASEGYTF. The chain has TRBV16 and TRBJ1-2; D is unresolved. The germline V gene encodes CDR1 KGHSY and CDR2 FQNENV. The V and J ends lost 0 bases and 8 bases respectively, with 16 bases between them. This CDR3 spans 15 amino acids. The full variable domain, with the rest looked up from reference TRBV16 and TRBJ1-2, is GEEVAQTPKHLVRGEGQKAKLYCAPIKGHSYVFWYQQVLKNEFKFLISFQNENVFDETGMPKERFSAKCLPNSPCSLEIQATKLEDSAVYFCASSQSSAASEGYTFGSGTRLTVV.

V and J are TRBV19 and TRBJ2-1, with a tentative D call TRBD2 (5 bases). There are 14 residues in the CDR3. V was cut by 8 bases and J by 0 bases, with 11 bases left in between. Germline loops: CDR1 LNHDA, CDR2 SQIVND (reference sequence). CDR3 loop: CASSGLSSYNEQFF. The CDR3 bases are TGTGCCAGTTCCGGACTTAGCTCCTACAATGAGCAGTTCTTC.

This clone is a singleton in its sample. V usage is TRBV3-1 (or the pseudogene TRBV3-2) and J usage is TRBJ1-5; D gene uncertain. The CDR3 has 12 amino acids. Per germline, CDR1 LGHDT and CDR2 YNNKEL (reference sequence). With 1 base removed from V and 4 bases from J, the gap between germline ends came to 2 bases. The CDR3 DNA reads TGTGCCAGCAGCCAAGGAAATCAGCCCCAGCATTTT. Protein: CASSQGNQPQHF.

This clone has a single count. The chain is built from TRBV19 and TRBJ2-7; 8 nucleotides line up with TRBD1. The CDR3 length is 13 residues. V lost 7 bases and J lost 2; bases outside the gene matches: 4. Germline-derived CDR1 and CDR2 are LNHDA and SQIVND (reference sequence). CDR3 DNA: TGTGCCAGTAATCCAGGGGGCACCTACGAGCAGTACTTC. It codes for CASNPGGTYEQYF.

The chain employs TRBV6-5 and TRBJ2-5, with 8 bases matching TRBD2. V lost 6 bases and J lost 5; bases outside the gene matches: 8. This CDR3 spans 14 amino acids. The V gene's germline CDR1 is MNHEY and CDR2 SVGAGI. CDR3 protein: CASRKSGSGETQYF. In DNA, the CDR3 is TGTGCCAGCAGGAAGAGCGGGAGTGGTGAGACCCAGTACTTC.

This chain uses TRBV7-2 with TRBJ1-2, with TRBD1 as a possible D gene (6 bases). V shed 5 bases and J shed 6 bases, with 16 bases lying between them. The CDR3 runs 14 residues. Germline CDR1 reads SGHTA; CDR2 reads FQGNSA. CDR3 protein: CASSRGPGEHGYTF. For the CDR3, the DNA is TGTGCCAGCAGCCGCGGGCCAGGGGAACATGGCTACACCTTC.

The rearrangement uses TRBV27 and TRBJ1-4; D possibly corresponds to TRBD1 (6 bases). V was shortened by 3 bases and J by 3 bases, with 17 bases between the two germline ends. The CDR3 has 17 amino acids. Looked up from germline, CDR1 is MNHEY and CDR2 is SMNVEV (reference sequence). The CDR3 sequence: CASSLSPWDNSNEKLFF. Written as DNA, the CDR3 is TGTGCCAGCAGTTTGTCCCCCTGGGACAACTCTAATGAAAAACTGTTTTTT. Full variable domain (rest looked up from reference TRBV27 and TRBJ1-4): EAQVTQNPRYLITVTGKKLTVTCSQNMNHEYMSWYRQDPGLGLRQIYYSMNVEVTDKGDVPEGYKVSRKEKRNFPLILESPSPNQTSLYFCASSLSPWDNSNEKLFFGSGTQLSVL.

This chain uses TRBV21-1 with TRBJ2-1; the tabulated D call, TRBD2, remains unverified against the DNA. TRBV21-1 constitutes a pseudogene. CDR3 size: 15 residues. The CDR3 spells CASERSSGSRNEQFF. The CDR3 DNA reads as TGTGCCAGCGAGCGGTCCAGCGGGAGTAGGAATGAGCAGTTCTTC.